These 4 T cell receptor beta chains were all obtained from the same sample, sequenced in a study of tissue T cells after allogeneic stem cell transplantation (dated by TCRdb to the early 2020s). The library was obtained by the immunoSEQ multiplex PCR assay. TCRdb mirrors the immuneACCESS table, restricted to in-frame sequences. Some clones are absent from its copies; in checked studies, under half trace to an unresolved V gene, and the reason for the others is unknown. In all, the sample holds over 15,000 clones, and roughly 70% of those were seen once. The ten largest account for almost 0.95% of the sample. The sequenced sample was spleen. These receptors all come from a female BALB/c mouse in good health. For this strain, the MHC haplotype is H2-d.

This clone has more than one count but fewer than ten. The gene names given are mouse names. Sequencing ends 1 residue short of the CDR3 end; the germline J gene provides the rest. At the DNA level, this CDR3 is encoded by other sequences in the same sample as well. The chain uses TRBV5 and TRBJ2-7; D not certain. Germline values: CDR1 LGHNA, CDR2 YNLKQL (reference sequence). Trimming left V 0 bases short and J 0 bases short, with 6 bases between. The CDR3 is made up of 14 amino acids. CDR3 DNA, as far as it was read: TGTGCCAGCAGCCAAGAGGGGTCCTCCTATGAACAGTAC. It encodes CASSQEGSSYEQY. From start to end, the CDR3 is CASSQEGSSYEQYF.

Points on this clone: Gene names and germline refer to mouse. The read finishes 1 residue shy of the CDR3 end, and the germline J gene is used to complete it. V and J are TRBV13-2 and TRBJ2-1; 9 bases are a match to TRBD2. With V trimmed by 0 bases and J by 2 bases, 0 bases remained unmatched. CDR1 and CDR2 from the germline V gene are NNHNN and SYGAGS (reference sequence). There are 15 residues in the CDR3. This CDR3 reads CASGDDWGDYAEQFF. CDR3 DNA, as far as it was read: TGTGCCAGCGGTGATGACTGGGGGGACTATGCTGAGCAGTTC.

This clone appeared a few times. Gene names are mouse gene names. The read is 1 residue too short to cover the CDR3 end, so that end is filled in from the germline J gene. This chain joins TRBV24 and TRBJ2-7; 10 bases fit TRBD2. This CDR3 region has 15 residues. With V trimmed by 3 bases and J by 0 bases, 2 bases remained unmatched. Germline V CDR1 and CDR2: KGHTA, FRNEEI. The CDR3 is CASSLWTGGSYEQYF. Partial CDR3 DNA: TGTGCCAGCAGTCTCTGGACTGGGGGCTCCTATGAACAGTAC.

As concerns this clone: Mouse gene names apply. The read stops 1 residue short of the end of the CDR3; the missing end is completed from the germline J gene. V is TRBV29 and J is TRBJ1-1; D might be TRBD1 (6 bases). The CDR3 has 11 amino acids. V lost 4 bases and J 6 bases, leaving 6 bases between the germline ends. Germline V gene lookup returns CDR1 MSHET and CDR2 SYDVDS. CDR3 sequence: CASSSGAEVFF. Partial CDR3 DNA: TGTGCTAGCAGTTCAGGGGCAGAAGTCTTC.